Shown below are 21 T cell receptor beta chains from a single sample sequenced in a study of T cell repertoires in cytomegalovirus infection. TCRdb re-analysed the reads in MiXCR, keeping a single row per CDR3 protein. The sample lists about 69,000 distinct CDR3 sequences, around 28% seen once, with roughly 60% in the top ten. Their target antigens are unknown. The source material was CD8+ T cells from cultured PBMCs, sampled from culture after CMV antigen stimulation. The receptors were sampled from a human donor in good health (CMV status not recorded). Some clones in this sample may be carry-over from other donors' samples.

The CDR3 nucleotides read TGCGCCAGCAGCCAAGGGCGGGCGGCTGAGCAGTTCTTC. Translated, it gives CASSQGRAAEQFF. The V and J genes are TRBV4-1 and TRBJ2-1; possibly TRBD2 for D (5 bases). The CDR3 is 13 residues long. V lost 1 base and J 9 bases, leaving 10 bases between the germline ends. Germline CDR1 MGHRA, CDR2 YSYEKL.

The V gene is TRBV4-3, the J gene TRBJ2-2; 13 nucleotides line up with TRBD2. The trim removed 5 bases at V and 4 bases at J, leaving 7 bases unmatched. The CDR3 covers 17 residues. In germline, CDR1 is LGHNA, CDR2 YSLEER. The CDR3 coding sequence is TGCGCCAGCAGCGGTGGGACTAGCGGGGTTGGCACCGGGGAGCTGTTTTTT. Its translation: CASSGGTSGVGTGELFF.

The J gene is TRBJ2-5, the V gene TRBV5-4; 7 positions match TRBD2. Germline V gene sequence: CDR1 SGHNT, CDR2 YYREEE (reference sequence). The CDR3 loop spans 12 amino acids. After removal of 1 base from V and 9 bases from J, the junction contained 3 bases not matched to a gene. The CDR3 region is CASSLMGGAQYF. For the CDR3, the DNA is TGTGCCAGCAGCTTGATGGGGGGGGCCCAGTACTTC.

The chain carries TRBV4-1 and TRBJ2-1; no clear D. The CDR3 has 13 residues. V dropped 0 bases and J dropped 7 bases, with 7 bases sitting between them. The germline CDR1 and CDR2 sequences are MGHRA and YSYEKL. The CDR3 loop reads CASSQEVINEQFF. The CDR3 DNA is TGCGCCAGCAGCCAAGAAGTCATTAATGAGCAGTTCTTC.

This clonotype appeared a few times. The chain has TRBV30 and TRBJ2-1; 13 positions agree with TRBD2. Germline CDR1 GTSNPN, CDR2 SVGIG (reference sequence). The CDR3 is 14 amino acids. The trim removed 5 bases at V and 10 bases at J, leaving 8 bases unmatched. The CDR3 coding sequence is TGTGCCTGGGGAGGGACTAGCGGGATAGTCGAGCAGTTCTTC. It is translated as CAWGGTSGIVEQFF.

This clonotype was detected a few times. The chain has TRBV27 and TRBJ2-1; D is ambiguous. The CDR3 runs to 12 residues. V dropped 8 bases and J dropped 5 bases, with 10 bases sitting between them. Per the germline V gene, CDR1 is MNHEY and CDR2 is SMNVEV (reference sequence). Here the CDR3 DNA reads TGTGCCAGCGGGCCGCAGGACAATGAGCAGTTCTTC. Protein sequence: CASGPQDNEQFF.

This clonotype was seen a handful of times. The rearrangement links TRBV27 to TRBJ2-3; the D gene is possibly TRBD2 (6 bases). The ends were cut back, 5 bases at V and 1 base at J, with 19 bases in the middle. The CDR3 consists of 17 residues. Germline CDR1 is MNHEY and CDR2 is SMNVEV (reference sequence). The CDR3 region has the DNA TGTGCCAGCAGTGCCCCCCCGGAGGGCGCAGGCACAGATACGCAGTATTTT. It yields the protein CASSAPPEGAGTDTQYF.

On this clonotype: Germline is not matched at one junction end, which may reflect a read error. The chain recombines TRBV19 with TRBJ1-5, with D hard to call. Germline V gene data show CDR1 as LNHDA and CDR2 as SQIVND (reference sequence). The CDR3 is 15 residues long. CDR3 protein: CASMPWPISHQPQHF. Here the CDR3 DNA reads TGTGCCAGTATGCCGTGGCCGATTAGCCATCAGCCCCAGCATTTT. The whole variable domain, filled in from reference TRBV19 and TRBJ1-5, reads DGGITQSPKYLFRKEGQNVTLSCEQNLNHDAMYWYRQDPGQGLRLIYYSQIVNDFQKGDIAEGYSVSREKKESFPLTVTSAQKNPTAFYLCASMPWPISHQPQHFGDGTRLSIL.

The chain employs TRBV19 and TRBJ2-1, with 8 bases identical to TRBD1. The CDR3 totals 17 residues. With V trimmed by 2 bases and J by 0 bases, 6 bases remained unmatched. CDR1 is LNHDA, CDR2 SQIVND, per germline (reference sequence). In DNA, the CDR3 is TGTGCCAGTAGTATAACGACAGGGGTAACCTCCTACAATGAGCAGTTCTTC. It is translated as CASSITTGVTSYNEQFF.

The chain has TRBV10-2 and TRBJ2-5; 10 nucleotides agree with TRBD1. V trimming: 2 bases; J trimming: 5 bases; junction bases outside the gene matches: 5. Germline V lookup: CDR1 WSHSY, CDR2 SAAADI. The CDR3 sequence is 15 residues long. CDR3 in DNA: TGCGCCAGCAGTGAGAGGGACAGGGGTAGTGAGACCCAGTACTTC. It encodes CASSERDRGSETQYF.

This clonotype appeared a few times. The CDR3 DNA reads as TGCGCCAGCAGCCAGGGGACAGTTAAGAATCAGCCCCAGCATTTT. Protein product: CASSQGTVKNQPQHF. The gene calls are TRBV4-1 and TRBJ1-5, with 7 bases matching TRBD1. Germline CDR1 and CDR2: MGHRA and YSYEKL. The CDR3 totals 15 residues. The J segment lost 4 bases and the V segment lost 3 bases, leaving 6 bases of the junction unmatched.

In this sample, this clonotype turned up many times. The J gene is TRBJ2-3, the V gene TRBV20-1; TRBD2 matches 8 bases. In germline, CDR1 is DFQATT, CDR2 SNEGSKA (reference sequence). Germline trimming cut 1 base from V and 4 bases from J; bases unmatched to any gene: 1. The CDR3 has 13 amino acids. The CDR3 sequence: CSARARGADTQYF. The CDR3 DNA reads as TGCAGTGCTAGAGCGCGGGGGGCAGATACGCAGTATTTT.

The chain uses TRBV7-9 and TRBJ2-2; 8 bases line up with TRBD2. The CDR3 consists of 16 residues. After removal of 5 bases from V and 6 bases from J, the junction contained 11 bases not matched to a gene. The germline gives CDR1 SEHNR, CDR2 FQNEAQ (reference sequence). Here the CDR3 DNA reads TGTGCCAGCAGCCCCCGGGGGGGTGAGGTGGCCGGGGAGCTGTTTTTT. Translating it yields CASSPRGGEVAGELFF.

The V call is TRBV24-1, the J call TRBJ2-2; a weak D match, TRBD1 (6 bases). CDR3 length equals 13 residues. V gave up 7 bases and J gave up 3 bases, with 8 bases separating them. Germline CDR1 is KGHDR and CDR2 is SFDVKD. The CDR3 DNA reads TGTGCCACCAGGGGGGCAGACACCGGGGAGCTGTTTTTT. It codes for CATRGADTGELFF.

The J gene is TRBJ2-1, the V gene TRBV11-2; no firm D call. Trimming removed 0 bases from V and 0 bases from J, with 6 bases in between. The CDR3 has 15 amino acids. Germline V gene data show CDR1 as SGHAT and CDR2 as FQNNGV. The CDR3 DNA sequence: TGTGCCAGCAGCTTAGAACGGGCCTCCTACAATGAGCAGTTCTTC. Protein sequence: CASSLERASYNEQFF.

There are many counts of this clonotype. The rearrangement joins TRBV11-3 to TRBJ2-4, with a weak D call TRBD1 (5 bases). The CDR3 contains 16 residues. Trimming stripped 5 bases from V and 0 bases from J, with 14 bases between. Germline CDR1 SGHNT, CDR2 YENEEA. The DNA for the CDR3 is TGTGCCAGCAGCCCCATGCAGGGATTAGCCAAAAACATTCAGTACTTC. This gives the protein CASSPMQGLAKNIQYF. The whole variable domain, filled in from reference TRBV11-3 and TRBJ2-4, reads EAGVVQSPRYKIIEKKQPVAFWCNPISGHNTLYWYLQNLGQGPELLIRYENEEAVDDSQLPKDRFSAERLKGVDSTLKIQPAELGDSAVYLCASSPMQGLAKNIQYFGAGTRLSVL.

The V gene is TRBV20-1, the J gene TRBJ2-3; TRBD2 aligns across 7 bases. J lost 12 bases, V lost 0 bases, and 6 bases had no gene match. From germline, CDR1 is DFQATT and CDR2 SNEGSKA (reference sequence). The CDR3 spans 12 residues. CDR3: CSARDHAGDQYF. The DNA of the CDR3 is TGCAGTGCTAGAGATCATGCGGGAGATCAGTATTTT.

This clonotype was seen many times. This rearrangement joins TRBV7-2 to TRBJ2-7; 8 bases map to TRBD2. The CDR3 totals 15 residues. The ends lost 5 bases at V and 0 bases at J; junction bases unmatched: 6. Germline lookup yields CDR1 SGHTA and CDR2 FQGNSA. The CDR3 coding sequence is TGTGCCAGCAGCCCTAGCGGGTCCAGCTCCTACGAGCAGTACTTC. Its protein product is CASSPSGSSSYEQYF. The entire variable domain, with the rest obtained from reference TRBV7-2 and TRBJ2-7, is as follows: GAGVSQSPSNKVTEKGKDVELRCDPISGHTALYWYRQSLGQGLEFLIYFQGNSAPDKSGLPSDRFSAERTGGSVSTLTIQRTQQEDSAVYLCASSPSGSSSYEQYFGPGTRLTVT.

This clonotype appeared many times. The CDR3: CASSLGAGYEQYF. The CDR3 region has the DNA TGTGCCAGCAGCCTGGGAGCTGGATACGAGCAGTACTTC. The chain combines TRBV7-2 with TRBJ2-7, with D perhaps TRBD2 (5 bases). Trimming cost V 5 bases and J 4 bases, with 12 bases left between them. The CDR3 spans 13 residues. Germline loops: CDR1 SGHTA, CDR2 FQGNSA. The entire variable domain, with the rest obtained from reference TRBV7-2 and TRBJ2-7, is as follows: GAGVSQSPSNKVTEKGKDVELRCDPISGHTALYWYRQSLGQGLEFLIYFQGNSAPDKSGLPSDRFSAERTGGSVSTLTIQRTQQEDSAVYLCASSLGAGYEQYFGPGTRLTVT.

This clonotype has just a few counts. The J gene is TRBJ2-3, the V gene TRBV9; 14 nucleotides line up with TRBD2. With 4 bases clipped from V and 5 bases from J, the junction kept 6 bases outside the gene matches. The germline V gene encodes CDR1 SGDLS and CDR2 YYNGEE. The CDR3 has 16 residues. The CDR3 is CASSPLTSGGGDTQYF. The DNA of the CDR3 is TGTGCCAGCAGCCCCTTGACTAGCGGGGGGGGAGATACGCAGTATTTT.

This clonotype was counted only a few times. J is TRBJ2-4 and V is TRBV6-1; D may be TRBD1 (5 bases). Germline loops: CDR1 MNHNS, CDR2 SASEGT. The CDR3 spans 18 residues. Trimming shortened V by 5 bases and J by 0 bases, and 20 bases separated the two germline ends. The CDR3 DNA follows: TGTGCCAGCAGTTACCAGGGTTCCGTACAGTTAGCCAAAAACATTCAGTACTTC. This sequence encodes CASSYQGSVQLAKNIQYF.